The 31 T cell receptor beta chains listed next were all sequenced from one sample in a study of OX40 agonist ivuxolimab in advanced cancers. Measured with immunoSEQ multiplex PCR; TCRdb has only the in-frame clones, and not every one. In the table there are 15,000 to 20,000 clones, around 70% of which are singletons. The sequenced sample was CD4+ or CD8+ T cells sorted from blood, obtained in a trial of the OX40 agonist ivuxolimab. The receptors here all came from an adult with an advanced solid tumor such as melanoma, head and neck, liver or kidney cancer.

The V and J genes are TRBV7-9 and TRBJ2-3; D tentatively fits TRBD1 or TRBD2 (5 bases each). CDR1 is SEHNR, CDR2 FQNEAQ, per germline (reference sequence). The length of the CDR3 is 15 residues. V lost 5 bases to trimming and J lost 2 bases, with 14 bases between them. The CDR3 protein is CASSPQSGPTDTQYF. The CDR3 DNA sequence: TGTGCCAGCAGCCCCCAGTCGGGACCCACAGATACGCAGTATTTT. Supplemented by reference TRBV7-9 and TRBJ2-3, the full variable domain reads DTGVSQNPRHKITKRGQNVTFRCDPISEHNRLYWYRQTLGQGPEFLTYFQNEAQLEKSRLLSDRFSAERPKGSFSTLEIQRTEQGDSAMYLCASSPQSGPTDTQYFGPGTRLTVL.

The rearrangement joins TRBV7-9 to TRBJ1-5; a possible D gene is TRBD1 (5 bases). V gave up 1 base and J gave up 7 bases, with 5 bases separating them. Germline CDR1 and CDR2: SEHNR and FQNEAQ (reference sequence). The CDR3 spans 12 residues. CDR3 loop: CASSLDRQPQHF. CDR3 nucleotide sequence: TGTGCCAGCAGCTTAGACAGGCAGCCCCAGCATTTT.

V gene TRBV11-3 combines with J gene TRBJ2-3, with unresolved D. Trimming took 8 bases from V and 1 from J, leaving 10 bases between them. Per germline, CDR1 SGHNT and CDR2 YENEEA. This CDR3 contains 13 residues. This chain's CDR3 is CASGIGGTDTQYF. The CDR3 DNA reads as TGTGCCAGCGGCATCGGAGGCACAGATACGCAGTATTTT.

The rearrangement uses TRBV9 and TRBJ2-7; possibly TRBD2 for D (5 bases). V was pared by 4 bases and J by 7 bases, with 18 bases between. The CDR3 totals 14 residues. Germline CDR1 SGDLS, CDR2 YYNGEE. The CDR3 loop is CASSPRTGFEEQYF. CDR3 DNA: TGTGCCAGCAGCCCAAGGACTGGTTTTGAGGAGCAGTACTTC. The entire variable domain, with the rest obtained from reference TRBV9 and TRBJ2-7, is as follows: DSGVTQTPKHLITATGQRVTLRCSPRSGDLSVYWYQQSLDQGLQFLIQYYNGEERAKGNILERFSAQQFPDLHSELNLSSLELGDSALYFCASSPRTGFEEQYFGPGTRLTVT.

This clone was counted once. This chain uses TRBV27 with TRBJ2-1, with 11 bases aligning to TRBD1. Germline V gene sequence: CDR1 MNHEY, CDR2 SMNVEV (reference sequence). The V and J ends lost 7 bases and 4 bases, in that order; junction bases with no gene match: 21. The CDR3 length is 20 residues. This chain's CDR3 is CASTRFPGQGAHSTYNEQFF. The CDR3 coding sequence is TGTGCCAGCACCAGATTCCCAGGACAGGGGGCTCACTCGACTTACAATGAGCAGTTCTTC.

This clone was seen a single time. The chain recombines TRBV6-5 with TRBJ2-1; TRBD2 matches 11 bases. CDR3 size: 15 residues. V lost 6 bases to trimming and J lost 6 bases; unmatched junction nucleotides: 7. From germline, CDR1 is MNHEY and CDR2 SVGAGI. The CDR3 DNA reads TGTGCCAGCAGGTTGGGTCTAGCGGGGGGCAATGAGCAGTTCTTC. Its translation is CASRLGLAGGNEQFF.

The genes are TRBV11-2 and TRBJ1-4; D call uncertain. The CDR3 extends over 12 amino acids. The germline V gene has CDR1 SGHAT and CDR2 FQNNGV. Trimming took 3 bases from V and 8 from J, leaving 7 bases between them. CDR3 coding DNA: TGTGCCAGCAGCTTCGAAGCAGAAAAACTGTTTTTT. As protein: CASSFEAEKLFF.

The chain is built from TRBV5-8 and TRBJ1-2; D is ambiguous. Per the germline V gene, CDR1 is SGHTS and CDR2 is YDEGEE. V shed 1 base and J shed 4 bases, with 11 bases lying between them. The CDR3 covers 14 residues. For the CDR3, the DNA is TGTGCCAGCAGCTTGTGGGCTTGGGGCTATGGCTACACCTTC. Translated, it gives CASSLWAWGYGYTF.

V gene TRBV12-5 combines with J gene TRBJ2-2; D remains unclear. CDR1 is LGHNT, CDR2 FRNRAP, per germline. The CDR3 runs 16 residues. With 6 bases removed from V and 0 bases from J, the gap between germline ends came to 14 bases. CDR3 region: CASGLGGHSNTGELFF. DNA of the CDR3: TGTGCTAGTGGCCTCGGTGGGCATTCGAACACCGGGGAGCTGTTTTTT.

This clone was recorded at least ten times. This chain links TRBV27 with TRBJ1-2; 8 bases match TRBD1. CDR3 size: 13 residues. Germline trimming cut 1 base from V and 8 bases from J; bases unmatched to any gene: 3. Germline-derived CDR1 and CDR2 are MNHEY and SMNVEV (reference sequence). CDR3 in DNA: TGTGCCAGCAGTTTATGGAACAGGGGGGGCTACACCTTC. It yields the protein CASSLWNRGGYTF.

The chain has TRBV2 and TRBJ2-7, with 8 bases aligning to TRBD2. J was trimmed by 5 bases and V by 7 bases; bases with no gene match: 10. In germline, CDR1 is SNHLY, CDR2 FYNNEI. The CDR3 runs 14 residues. The CDR3 spells CASNGGGRRNEQYF. CDR3 DNA: TGTGCCAGCAATGGCGGGGGGCGTAGGAACGAGCAGTACTTC.

The sample holds a few counts of this clone. The genes are TRBV6-1 and TRBJ1-1; D gene ambiguous. The CDR3 is 11 amino acids. Germline lookup yields CDR1 MNHNS and CDR2 SASEGT. Between the trimmed V and J ends, which lost 6 bases and 4 bases, there was a span of 6 bases. CDR3 in amino acids: CASRTITEAFF. In DNA form, the CDR3 reads TGTGCCAGCAGAACGATCACTGAAGCTTTCTTT.

This sequence joins TRBV11-3 and TRBJ2-2; D not certain. Trimming removed 5 bases at V and 6 bases at J, with 10 bases between. The CDR3 consists of 13 residues. Germline V gene sequence: CDR1 SGHNT, CDR2 YENEEA. The CDR3 coding sequence is TGTGCCAGCAGCCCAGCTAGTGCCGGGGAGCTGTTTTTT. The encoded protein is CASSPASAGELFF.

This clone was seen a handful of times. J is TRBJ2-2 and V is TRBV7-6; D could derive from TRBD1 or TRBD2 (5 bases each). The V and J ends lost 5 bases and 4 bases respectively, with 17 bases between them. This CDR3 region has 16 residues. Germline CDR1 SGHVS, CDR2 FNYEAQ. In DNA, the CDR3 is TGTGCCAGCAGCCTAACAGGCAACGAGGGCACCGGGGAGCTGTTTTTT. As protein: CASSLTGNEGTGELFF. Combining the CDR3 with reference TRBV7-6 and TRBJ2-2 gives the whole variable domain GAGVSQSPRYKVTKRGQDVALRCDPISGHVSLYWYRQALGQGPEFLTYFNYEAQQDKSGLPNDRFSAERPEGSISTLTIQRTEQRDSAMYRCASSLTGNEGTGELFFGEGSRLTVL.

In this sample, this clone turned up a few times. This chain joins TRBV4-2 and TRBJ1-1; D unclear. The germline V gene encodes CDR1 LGHNA and CDR2 YNFKEQ. The CDR3 is made up of 14 amino acids. V was pared by 3 bases and J by 2 bases, with 10 bases between. The CDR3 protein is CASSQAGPNTEAFF. CDR3 in DNA: TGTGCCAGCAGCCAGGCGGGCCCCAACACTGAAGCTTTCTTT.

V gene TRBV7-8 combines with J gene TRBJ2-3; 10 bases align to TRBD2. The CDR3 contains 15 residues. The ends lost 4 bases at V and 4 bases at J; junction bases unmatched: 5. Germline CDR1 is SGHVS and CDR2 is FQNEAQ. CDR3 nucleotides: TGTGCCAGCAGCTCACGGACTAGCGGCCCAGATACGCAGTATTTT. Translation gives CASSSRTSGPDTQYF.

This clone occurred a few times. The V and J genes are TRBV5-1 and TRBJ2-3; weak D call: TRBD1 (5 bases). The CDR3 runs 15 residues. Germline V gene sequence: CDR1 SGHRS, CDR2 YFSETQ. V was clipped by 0 bases and J by 0 bases, with 8 bases between them. The CDR3 nucleotides read TGCGCCAGCAGCTTGGAAAGGACAAGCACAGATACGCAGTATTTT. Translating gives CASSLERTSTDTQYF.

This clone is deemed medium-sized (0.01 to 0.1%). Other DNA sequences from this sample encode an identical CDR3 as well. The genes are TRBV12-5 and TRBJ1-1, with no clear D. Germline assignment: CDR1 LGHNT and CDR2 FRNRAP. The V and J ends lost 1 base and 1 base respectively, with 7 bases between them. This CDR3 has 14 amino acids. CDR3 loop: CASGLGGRNTEAFF. The CDR3 DNA is TGTGCTAGTGGTTTGGGAGGACGGAACACTGAAGCTTTCTTT.

The chain is built from TRBV11-1 and TRBJ2-3; 8 bases match TRBD1. The V segment lost 5 bases and the J segment 2 bases; nucleotides outside the gene matches: 9. This CDR3 comprises 16 residues. Germline-derived CDR1 and CDR2 are SGHAT and FQDESV (reference sequence). CDR3: CASSPAGQALTDTQYF. DNA of the CDR3: TGTGCCAGCAGCCCCGCGGGACAGGCCCTCACAGATACGCAGTATTTT.

Turning to this clone: Sequence at one end of the junction differs from germline and may be a read error. Here the CDR3 DNA reads TGCGCCAGCAGCCAAGAGCCGGGCAACCCCTACAATGAGCAGTTCTTC. This translates into CASSQEPGNPYNEQFF. The chain has TRBV7-3 and TRBJ2-1; D not resolved. Germline V gene data show CDR1 as SGHTA and CDR2 as FQGTGA. This CDR3 has 16 amino acids.

This clone was picked up a small number of times. The chain has TRBV5-5 and TRBJ2-7; 7 bases match TRBD2. Losses at the gene ends were 1 base for V and 1 base for J; bases not matched to a gene: 2. This CDR3 has 14 residues. Looked up from germline, CDR1 is SGHKS and CDR2 is YYEKEE (reference sequence). CDR3 amino acids: CASSLSGGSYEQYF. CDR3 DNA: TGTGCCAGCAGCTTGTCCGGGGGGTCCTACGAGCAGTACTTC.

The chain links TRBV9 to TRBJ1-3; 7 bases match TRBD1. V shed 2 bases and J 3 bases; nucleotides not matched to a gene: 5. The CDR3 is 15 amino acids. The V gene's germline CDR1 is SGDLS and CDR2 YYNGEE. CDR3 nucleotide sequence: TGTGCCAGCAGCGTTGACGGGACAGTTGGAAACACCATATATTTT. As protein: CASSVDGTVGNTIYF.

The chain couples TRBV7-9 to TRBJ2-5, with D perhaps matching TRBD1 or TRBD2 (6 bases each). The end of the DNA fits TRBJ2-7 better, so the J call may be wrong. Germline CDR1 reads SEHNR; CDR2 reads FQNEAQ (reference sequence). CDR3 length: 15 residues. The CDR3 spells CASSGRRGIPYEQYF. Written as DNA, the CDR3 is TGTGCCAGCAGTGGTCGGAGGGGGATCCCCTACGAGCAGTACTTC.

This clone was observed a handful of times. The chain combines TRBV6-6 with TRBJ2-7; the D gene is possibly TRBD1 (6 bases). Trimming left V 10 bases short and J 5 bases short, with 12 bases between. This CDR3 comprises 11 residues. Germline V lookup: CDR1 MNHNY, CDR2 SVGAGI (reference sequence). The CDR3 coding sequence is TGTGCCACGCGCAGGGGTAACGAGCAGTACTTC. As protein: CATRRGNEQYF.

The chain joins TRBV16 to TRBJ2-1; D is unclear. The length of the CDR3 is 11 residues. V lost 8 bases and J 4 bases, leaving 6 bases between the germline ends. The germline V gene encodes CDR1 KGHSY and CDR2 FQNENV. The CDR3 DNA reads TGTGCCAGCGGGGTATACAATGAGCAGTTCTTC. Its translation is CASGVYNEQFF.

This rearrangement joins TRBV11-2 to TRBJ2-7; D possibly uses TRBD1 or TRBD2 (5 bases each). The V end was cut by 4 bases, the J end by 4 bases, with 11 bases between. Germline V gene lookup returns CDR1 SGHAT and CDR2 FQNNGV. CDR3 length equals 13 residues. CDR3 protein: CASSYGAEYEQYF. In DNA, the CDR3 is TGTGCCAGCAGCTACGGGGCGGAGTACGAGCAGTACTTC. Supplemented by reference TRBV11-2 and TRBJ2-7, the full variable domain reads EAGVAQSPRYKIIEKRQSVAFWCNPISGHATLYWYQQILGQGPKLLIQFQNNGVVDDSQLPKDRFSAERLKGVDSTLKIQPAKLEDSAVYLCASSYGAEYEQYFGPGTRLTVT.

The chain links TRBV6-5 to TRBJ1-2; 7 bases are a match to TRBD1. The CDR3 length is 15 residues. J was trimmed by 3 bases and V by 4 bases; bases with no gene match: 8. Germline V CDR1 and CDR2: MNHEY, SVGAGI. CDR3 sequence (DNA): TGTGCCAGCAGTTCCGACAGGGATGGGGACTATGGCTACACCTTC. It encodes CASSSDRDGDYGYTF.

This chain joins TRBV7-6 and TRBJ2-3; 10 bases align to TRBD2. CDR3 length: 16 amino acids. Germline CDR1 SGHVS, CDR2 FNYEAQ. Trimming at V came to 4 bases and at J to 2 bases, leaving 6 bases not matched to a gene. CDR3 coding DNA: TGTGCCAGCAGCTCCTTAACTAGCGGGGACACAGATACGCAGTATTTT. Amino acids: CASSSLTSGDTDTQYF.

V is TRBV7-8 and J is TRBJ1-4, with D maybe TRBD1 (6 bases). The V gene's germline CDR1 is SGHVS and CDR2 FQNEAQ. V was shortened by 3 bases and J by 5 bases, with 13 bases between the two germline ends. There are 15 residues in the CDR3. CDR3 sequence (DNA): TGTGCCAGCAGCTTTTCAGGGGTGGAGAATGAAAAACTGTTTTTT. Its protein is CASSFSGVENEKLFF.

This clone has only one observation. The CDR3 region has the DNA TGTGCCAGCAGCCTACAGCGGGGGCCCACCCGGGAGCAGTACTTC. Translated, it gives CASSLQRGPTREQYF. The chain joins TRBV10-3 to TRBJ2-7, with 8 nucleotides matching TRBD2. CDR1 ENHRY and CDR2 SYGVKD come from the germline V gene. Trimming at V came to 10 bases and at J to 7 bases, leaving 18 bases not matched to a gene. This CDR3 has 15 amino acids.

This clone was detected a few times. J is TRBJ1-1 and V is TRBV27; 8 bases are shared with TRBD1. Germline CDR1 reads MNHEY; CDR2 reads SMNVEV (reference sequence). Losses at the gene ends were 8 bases for V and 7 bases for J; bases not matched to a gene: 6. The CDR3 runs 12 residues. The CDR3 DNA sequence: TGTGCCAGCGGACAGGGACGTAATGAAGCTTTCTTT. It translates to CASGQGRNEAFF.